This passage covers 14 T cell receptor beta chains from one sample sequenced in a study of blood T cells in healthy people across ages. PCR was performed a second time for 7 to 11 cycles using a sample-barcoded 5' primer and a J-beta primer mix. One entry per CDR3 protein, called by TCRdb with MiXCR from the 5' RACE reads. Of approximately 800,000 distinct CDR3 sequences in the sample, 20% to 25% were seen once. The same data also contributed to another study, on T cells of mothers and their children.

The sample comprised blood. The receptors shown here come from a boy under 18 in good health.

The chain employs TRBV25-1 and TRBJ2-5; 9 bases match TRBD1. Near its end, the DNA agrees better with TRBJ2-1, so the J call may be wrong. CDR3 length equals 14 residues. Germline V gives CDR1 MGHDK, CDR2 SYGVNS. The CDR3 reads CASLGQGGEIGQFF. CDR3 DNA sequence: TGTGCCAGCCTGGGACAGGGAGGTGAAATTGGGCAGTTCTTC.

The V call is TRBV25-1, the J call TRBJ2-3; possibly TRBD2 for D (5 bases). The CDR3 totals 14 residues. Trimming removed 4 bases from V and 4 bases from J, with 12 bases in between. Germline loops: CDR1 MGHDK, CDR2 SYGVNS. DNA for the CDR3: TGTGCCAGCAGTGTACAAGGAGGCGCAGATACGCAGTATTTT. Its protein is CASSVQGGADTQYF.

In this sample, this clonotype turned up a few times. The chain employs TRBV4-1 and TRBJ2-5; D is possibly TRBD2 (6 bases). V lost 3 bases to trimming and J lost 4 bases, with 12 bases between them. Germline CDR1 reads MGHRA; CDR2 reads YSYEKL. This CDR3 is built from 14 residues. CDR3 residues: CASSQTGLGETQYF. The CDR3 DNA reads TGCGCCAGCAGCCAGACGGGACTCGGAGAGACCCAGTACTTC.

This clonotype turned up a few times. The CDR3 sequence: CANAGDSSSYEQYF. Here the CDR3 DNA reads TGTGCCAACGCGGGGGACAGCAGCTCCTACGAGCAGTACTTC. V and J are TRBV11-3 and TRBJ2-5; D assignment may be TRBD1 or TRBD2 (7 bases each). The last part of the DNA fits TRBJ2-7 better; the J call may be wrong. The germline V gene has CDR1 SGHNT and CDR2 YENEEA. The CDR3 sequence is 14 residues long.

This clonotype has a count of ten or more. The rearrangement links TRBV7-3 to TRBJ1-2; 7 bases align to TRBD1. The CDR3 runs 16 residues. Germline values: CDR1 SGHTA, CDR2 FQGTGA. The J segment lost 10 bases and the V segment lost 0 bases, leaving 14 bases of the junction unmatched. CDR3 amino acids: CASSLTDRAHGEVYTF. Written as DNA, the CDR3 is TGTGCCAGCAGCTTAACCGACAGGGCTCATGGGGAAGTCTACACCTTC.

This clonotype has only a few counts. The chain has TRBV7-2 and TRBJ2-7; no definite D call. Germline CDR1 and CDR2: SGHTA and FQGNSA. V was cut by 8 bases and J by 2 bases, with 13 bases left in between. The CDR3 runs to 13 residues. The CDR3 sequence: CASSRSGPYEQYF. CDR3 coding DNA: TGTGCCAGCTCTCGCTCAGGACCCTACGAGCAGTACTTC.

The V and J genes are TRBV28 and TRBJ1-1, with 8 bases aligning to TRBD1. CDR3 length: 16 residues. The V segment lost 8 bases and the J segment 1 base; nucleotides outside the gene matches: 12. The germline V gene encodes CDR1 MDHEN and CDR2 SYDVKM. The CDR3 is CASRRMTGARNTEAFF. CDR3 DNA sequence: TGTGCCAGCCGAAGGATGACAGGGGCCAGGAACACTGAAGCTTTCTTT.

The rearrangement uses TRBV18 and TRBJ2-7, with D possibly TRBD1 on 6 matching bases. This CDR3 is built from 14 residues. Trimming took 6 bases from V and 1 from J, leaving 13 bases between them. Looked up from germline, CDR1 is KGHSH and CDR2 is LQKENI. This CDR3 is CASSPGTTSYEQYF. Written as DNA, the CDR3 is TGTGCCAGCTCCCCCGGGACAACTTCCTACGAGCAGTACTTC.

CDR3 sequence: CASSQGGLAANNEQFF. The CDR3 nucleotides are TGCGCCAGCAGCCAAGGGGGACTAGCGGCAAACAATGAGCAGTTCTTC. The genes are TRBV4-3 and TRBJ2-1; 11 bases agree with TRBD2. CDR3 size: 16 residues. V lost 1 base to trimming and J lost 5 bases; unmatched junction nucleotides: 4. CDR1 is LGHNA, CDR2 YSLEER, per germline.

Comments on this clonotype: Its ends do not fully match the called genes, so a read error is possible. The CDR3 protein is CASPPTGRNYGYTF. The CDR3 DNA follows: TGTGCCAGCCCACCAACAGGGCGGAACTATGGCTACACCTTC. The chain uses TRBV18 and TRBJ1-2; a possible D gene is TRBD1 (6 bases). This CDR3 spans 14 amino acids. Germline values: CDR1 KGHSH, CDR2 LQKENI.

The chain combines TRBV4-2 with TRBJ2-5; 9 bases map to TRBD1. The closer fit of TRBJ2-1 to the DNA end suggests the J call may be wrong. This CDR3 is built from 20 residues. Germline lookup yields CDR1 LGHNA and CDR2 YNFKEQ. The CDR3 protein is CASSQKTGTGRFGRETEQFF. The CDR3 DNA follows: TGTGCCAGCAGCCAGAAAACCGGGACAGGGCGGTTTGGGCGGGAGACTGAGCAGTTCTTC.

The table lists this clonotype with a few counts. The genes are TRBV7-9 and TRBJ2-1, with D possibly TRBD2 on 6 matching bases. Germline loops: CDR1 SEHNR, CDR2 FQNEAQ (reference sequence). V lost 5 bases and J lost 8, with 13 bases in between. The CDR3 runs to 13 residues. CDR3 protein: CASSAGLTDEQFF. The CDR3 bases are TGTGCCAGCAGCGCGGGGCTTACGGATGAGCAGTTCTTC.

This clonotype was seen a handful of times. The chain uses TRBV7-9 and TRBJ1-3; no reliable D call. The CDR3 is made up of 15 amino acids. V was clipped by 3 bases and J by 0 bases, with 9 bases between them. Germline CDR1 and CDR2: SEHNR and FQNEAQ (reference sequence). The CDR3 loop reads CASSFIQHSGNTIYF. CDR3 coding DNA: TGTGCCAGCAGCTTTATCCAACACTCTGGAAACACCATATATTTT. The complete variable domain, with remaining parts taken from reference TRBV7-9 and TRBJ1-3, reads DTGVSQNPRHKITKRGQNVTFRCDPISEHNRLYWYRQTLGQGPEFLTYFQNEAQLEKSRLLSDRFSAERPKGSFSTLEIQRTEQGDSAMYLCASSFIQHSGNTIYFGEGSWLTVV.

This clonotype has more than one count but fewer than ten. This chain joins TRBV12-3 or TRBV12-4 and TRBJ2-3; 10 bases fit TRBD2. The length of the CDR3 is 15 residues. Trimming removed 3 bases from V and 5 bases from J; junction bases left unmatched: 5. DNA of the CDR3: TGTGCCAGCAGTTTGGTTAGCGGGGGGTTAGATACGCAGTATTTT. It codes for CASSLVSGGLDTQYF.